The rows below give T cell receptor beta chains drawn from one sample of a study of blood T cell repertoires in COVID-19. Only in-frame clones appear in the TCRdb table, and some are missing; sequencing was by immunoSEQ multiplex PCR. In the table there are roughly 54,000 clones, around 84% of which are singletons. Sequencing was done on a sample of peripheral blood. The source is a human donor in a cohort sampled during active COVID-19. CDR3s include the opening cysteine and the closing phenylalanine or tryptophan. D genes are given only for firm matches. Not every row has a clone size; where given, it reads once, few, many or a size class.

length	J	D	V	size	DNA	CDR3
14	TRBJ2-2	NA	TRBV19	NA	TGTGCCAGTAGTAGGAGTTTTTTGAACGGGGAGCTGTTTTTT	CASSRSFLNGELFF
13	TRBJ1-1	NA	TRBV7-2	NA	TGTGCCAGCAGCTCTCAGGGGAACACTGAAGCTTTCTTT	CASSSQGNTEAFF
14	TRBJ2-7	TRBD1	TRBV5-1	NA	TGCGCCAGCAGCATGGGACAGGGGAACTACGAGCAGTACTTC	CASSMGQGNYEQYF
15	TRBJ2-1	NA	TRBV28	NA	TGTGCCAGCAGTTTAGTTGACTCGAGATACAATGAGCAGTTCTTC	CASSLVDSRYNEQFF
14	TRBJ1-2	TRBD1	TRBV6-5	NA	TGTGCCAGCGGCGGACAGGGGGCTATTGGTGGCTACACCTTC	CASGGQGAIGGYTF
14	TRBJ1-5	NA	TRBV2	NA	TGTGCCAGCAGTGCGGGGGATAGCAATCAGCCCCAGCATTTT	CASSAGDSNQPQHF
15	TRBJ1-1	TRBD1	TRBV6-5	NA	TGTGCCAGCAGTCCCGGGACAGGTTTGAGCACTGAAGCTTTCTTT	CASSPGTGLSTEAFF
16	TRBJ2-4	NA	TRBV4-1	once	TGCGCCAGCAGCCAAGGGAGAGGGCTATCCAAAAACATTCAGTACTTC	CASSQGRGLSKNIQYF
16	TRBJ1-5	NA	TRBV9	few	TGTGCCAGCAGCGTAGCGGGCAGGGGAATCAATCAGCCCCAGCATTTT	CASSVAGRGINQPQHF
12	TRBJ2-1	NA	TRBV5-1	once	TGCGCCAGCAGCTATGAAGGGGATGAGCAGTTCTTC	CASSYEGDEQFF
16	TRBJ1-5	NA	TRBV18	few	TGTGCCAGCTCACCAGAAGGGAGGGGCCTGAATCAGCCCCAGCATTTT	CASSPEGRGLNQPQHF
15	TRBJ2-3	NA	TRBV3-1/TRBV3-2	NA	TGTGCCAGCAGCCCCTGGCAGGGCTCAACAGATACGCAGTATTTT	CASSPWQGSTDTQYF
15	TRBJ1-5	NA	TRBV27	NA	TGTGCCAGCAGTTTATCGACACAGGTTCGCGAGCCCCAGCATTTT	CASSLSTQVREPQHF
15	TRBJ2-1	TRBD2	TRBV20-1	NA	TGCAGTGCTAGTATTTTTAGCGGGGGGACCGATGAGCAGTTCTTC	CSASIFSGGTDEQFF
17	TRBJ2-3	TRBD2	TRBV5-1	NA	TGCGCCAGCAGCCGGGGACTAGCGGGAGGGACCACAGATACGCAGTATTTT	CASSRGLAGGTTDTQYF
15	TRBJ2-2	TRBD1	TRBV24-1	NA	TGTGCCACCAGCCCCGGGACAGGGGACACCGGGGAGCTGTTTTTT	CATSPGTGDTGELFF
20	TRBJ2-1	TRBD2	TRBV27	NA	TGTGCCAGCAGTCCGTCGCGACTAGCGGGGGGGCCTAGGGGCTACAATGAGCAGTTCTTC	CASSPSRLAGGPRGYNEQFF
16	TRBJ1-2	NA	TRBV9	medium-sized	TGTGCCAGCAGCGAGGAGGGCGGGGAGGGGTTGGATGGCTACACCTTC	CASSEEGGEGLDGYTF
17	TRBJ2-7	TRBD2	TRBV5-1	once	TGCGCCAGCAGCCCAGGACGGGGGACTAGCGGCCCCTACGAGCAGTACTTC	CASSPGRGTSGPYEQYF
11	TRBJ2-7	NA	TRBV30	NA	TGTGCCTGGAGTGTACTCTACGAGCAGTACTTC	CAWSVLYEQYF
13	TRBJ1-1	NA	TRBV3-1/TRBV3-2	few	TGTGCCAGCAGTCAACAGGTGAACACTGAAGCTTTCTTT	CASSQQVNTEAFF
16	TRBJ2-5	TRBD1	TRBV9	NA	TGTGCCAGCAGCGTAGCTTCAGGGGGCGTGGGGGAGACCCAGTACTTC	CASSVASGGVGETQYF
15	TRBJ2-7	NA	TRBV6-5	once	TGTGCCAGCAGGCGCGACAAGTCGAGATTCTACGAGCAGTACTTC	CASRRDKSRFYEQYF
15	TRBJ2-5	NA	TRBV5-6	NA	TGTGCCAGCAGCTTGGCCTATTTGCAGGAGGTGACCCAGTACTTC	CASSLAYLQEVTQYF
15	TRBJ2-5	TRBD2	TRBV7-7	few	TGTGCCAGCAGCCAGTTTTGGGGAGCGGGGGAGACCCAGTACTTC	CASSQFWGAGETQYF
15	TRBJ1-5	TRBD1	TRBV15	NA	TGTGCCACCAGCAGAGGACAGGGAGTGAGCGAGCCCCAGCATTTT	CATSRGQGVSEPQHF
16	TRBJ2-1	NA	TRBV6-2/TRBV6-3	NA	TGTGCCAGCAGCGATTGGACTACAACCTCGGGCAATGAGCAGTTCTTC	CASSDWTTTSGNEQFF
16	TRBJ2-5	TRBD2	TRBV19	NA	TGTGCCAGTAGTATAGGAGGGACTAGTTGGCAAGAGACCCAGTACTTC	CASSIGGTSWQETQYF
14	TRBJ2-5	NA	TRBV4-1	once	TGCGCCAGCAGCCAAGGTCCAGGTCAAGAGACCCAGTACTTC	CASSQGPGQETQYF
15	TRBJ1-2	TRBD1	TRBV6-5	NA	TGTGCCAGCAGCCCCACCCGACAGGGCGGCTATGGCTACACCTTC	CASSPTRQGGYGYTF
16	TRBJ1-4	NA	TRBV5-1	NA	TGCGCCAGCAGCCTAGTGGGGCAGGGAAGTAATGAAAAACTGTTTTTT	CASSLVGQGSNEKLFF
14	TRBJ1-5	NA	TRBV13	NA	TGTGCCAGCAGCTTAGGGCAGTTCAATCAGCCCCAGCATTTT	CASSLGQFNQPQHF
16	TRBJ1-5	TRBD1	TRBV7-9	few	TGTGCCAGCAGCTCCACAGGGACAGGAAGCAATCAGCCCCAGCATTTT	CASSSTGTGSNQPQHF
13	TRBJ1-2	NA	TRBV18	NA	TGTGCCAGCTCACAGCAGGAGAGGGCTGGCTACACCTTC	CASSQQERAGYTF
17	TRBJ2-7	TRBD2	TRBV10-3	NA	TGTGCCATCAGGAACCCGACCGGGACTAGCGTCTCCTACGAGCAGTACTTC	CAIRNPTGTSVSYEQYF
15	TRBJ2-7	NA	TRBV5-1	NA	TGCGCCAGCAGCTTACTAGCCTCAATTGAAGACGAGCAGTACTTC	CASSLLASIEDEQYF
16	TRBJ1-6	TRBD1	TRBV27	NA	TGTGCCAGCAGTTTGTTCCAGGGGGCCTATAATTCACCCCTCCACTTT	CASSLFQGAYNSPLHF
14	TRBJ2-2	NA	TRBV29-1	NA	TGCAGCGTTGCCGGGACACAGAACACCGGGGAGCTGTTTTTT	CSVAGTQNTGELFF
12	TRBJ2-3	TRBD1	TRBV29-1	once	TGCAGCGGGGGACAGCTCACAGATACGCAGTATTTT	CSGGQLTDTQYF
13	TRBJ2-1	TRBD2	TRBV7-2	NA	TGTGCCAGCAGGCTAGCGGCAAACAATGAGCAGTTCTTC	CASRLAANNEQFF
14	TRBJ1-1	TRBD1	TRBV6-5	NA	TGTGCCAGCAGTTACAAGGGGGCCGTCACTGAAGCTTTCTTT	CASSYKGAVTEAFF
14	TRBJ1-5	NA	TRBV6-5	NA	TGTGCCAGCAGCCTCAAAGAGGGCAATCAGCCCCAGCATTTT	CASSLKEGNQPQHF
14	TRBJ2-7	TRBD2	TRBV6-5	NA	TGTGCCAGCAGGATAGCGGGGGTATCCTACGAGCAGTACTTC	CASRIAGVSYEQYF
13	TRBJ1-1	NA	TRBV19	NA	TGTGCCTCTGTGGAGGGTTTGAACACTGAAGCTTTCTTT	CASVEGLNTEAFF
15	TRBJ2-3	TRBD2	TRBV7-8	NA	TGTGCCAGCAGCTTGGGACTAGCGGGGGATCATACGCAGTATTTT	CASSLGLAGDHTQYF
12	TRBJ1-1	NA	TRBV18	NA	TGTGCCAGCTCAGAGATGAACACTGAAGCTTTCTTT	CASSEMNTEAFF
13	TRBJ1-2	TRBD1	TRBV19	NA	TGTGCCAGTAGTTTGACAGGGTCGCAAGGCTACACCTTC	CASSLTGSQGYTF
20	TRBJ2-2	TRBD2	TRBV3-1/TRBV3-2	NA	TGTGCCAGCAGCCAAGCCAATCCGGGACTAGCGGGGAAGAACACCGGGGAGCTGTTTTTT	CASSQANPGLAGKNTGELFF